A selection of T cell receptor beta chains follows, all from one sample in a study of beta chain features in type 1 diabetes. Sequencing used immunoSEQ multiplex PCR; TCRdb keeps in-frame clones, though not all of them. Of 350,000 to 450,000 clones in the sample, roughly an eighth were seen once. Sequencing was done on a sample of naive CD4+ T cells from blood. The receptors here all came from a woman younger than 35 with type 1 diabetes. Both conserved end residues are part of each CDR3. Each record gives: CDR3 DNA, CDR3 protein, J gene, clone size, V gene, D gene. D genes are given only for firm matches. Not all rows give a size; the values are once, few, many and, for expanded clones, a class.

CDR3nt: TGCGCCAGCATCGGACAGGGGGGAGAGACCCAGTACTTC
CDR3aa: CASIGQGGETQYF
j_gene: TRBJ2-5
abundance: -
v_gene: TRBV5-1
d_gene: TRBD1

CDR3nt: TGTGCCAGTAGCGAGGTCTCTAACTATGGCTACACCTTC
CDR3aa: CASSEVSNYGYTF
j_gene: TRBJ1-2
abundance: -
v_gene: TRBV19
d_gene: -

CDR3nt: TGTGCCTGGAGTCTAACTAGCGGGAGGGCTCTCGATGAGCAGTTCTTC
CDR3aa: CAWSLTSGRALDEQFF
j_gene: TRBJ2-1
abundance: few
v_gene: TRBV30
d_gene: TRBD2

CDR3nt: TGTGCCACCCCCGCCAGGACTAGCGTCTACAATGAGCAGTTCTTC
CDR3aa: CATPARTSVYNEQFF
j_gene: TRBJ2-1
abundance: -
v_gene: TRBV6-1
d_gene: TRBD2

CDR3nt: TGCGCCAGCAGCCAAGTTGACAGGACAGCCGAAGCTTTCTTT
CDR3aa: CASSQVDRTAEAFF
j_gene: TRBJ1-1
abundance: -
v_gene: TRBV4-3
d_gene: -

CDR3nt: TGCGCCAGCAGGGACCCCGGCGGGGGAGAGACCCAGTACTTC
CDR3aa: CASRDPGGGETQYF
j_gene: TRBJ2-5
abundance: -
v_gene: TRBV5-1
d_gene: TRBD2

CDR3nt: TGCGCCAGCAGCCCTCAGCCGGGACAGGGCTCCGAGCAGTACTTC
CDR3aa: CASSPQPGQGSEQYF
j_gene: TRBJ2-7
abundance: -
v_gene: TRBV4-3
d_gene: TRBD1

CDR3nt: TGTGCCAGCAGCTTCGGGGACAGGCTCACCGGGGAGCTGTTTTTT
CDR3aa: CASSFGDRLTGELFF
j_gene: TRBJ2-2
abundance: few
v_gene: TRBV5-6
d_gene: TRBD1

CDR3nt: TGTGCCAGCAGCCCTAGCGGGGGCAGCTCCTACAATGAGCAGTTCTTC
CDR3aa: CASSPSGGSSYNEQFF
j_gene: TRBJ2-1
abundance: -
v_gene: TRBV7-9
d_gene: TRBD2

CDR3nt: TGCGCCAGCAGCTTGGGGCTAGCGGTAAACACCGGGGAGCTGTTTTTT
CDR3aa: CASSLGLAVNTGELFF
j_gene: TRBJ2-2
abundance: -
v_gene: TRBV5-1
d_gene: TRBD2

CDR3nt: TGTGCCAGCAGTTTATTGGGCCGTGATCAGCCCCAGCATTTT
CDR3aa: CASSLLGRDQPQHF
j_gene: TRBJ1-5
abundance: few
v_gene: TRBV27
d_gene: -

CDR3nt: TGTGCCAGCAGCTCCCGACAGGGCGGGAATTCACCCCTCCACTTT
CDR3aa: CASSSRQGGNSPLHF
j_gene: TRBJ1-6
abundance: few
v_gene: TRBV7-9
d_gene: TRBD1